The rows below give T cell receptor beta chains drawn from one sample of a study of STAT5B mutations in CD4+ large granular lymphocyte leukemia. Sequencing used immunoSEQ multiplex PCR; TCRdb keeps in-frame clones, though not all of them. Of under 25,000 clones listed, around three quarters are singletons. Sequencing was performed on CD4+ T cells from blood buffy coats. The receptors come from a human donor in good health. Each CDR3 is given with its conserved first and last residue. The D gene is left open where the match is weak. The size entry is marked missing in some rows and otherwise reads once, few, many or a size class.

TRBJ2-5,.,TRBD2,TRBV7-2,CASSLAWGGLKETQYF
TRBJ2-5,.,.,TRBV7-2,CASSLAWGSRETQYF
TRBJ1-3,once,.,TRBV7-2,CASSLAPSSGNTIYF
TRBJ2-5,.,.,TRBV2,CASNPDTWGTQYF
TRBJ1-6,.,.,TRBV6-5,CASSPVSQYPLHF
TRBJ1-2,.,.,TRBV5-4,CASNFEDLQGYGYTF
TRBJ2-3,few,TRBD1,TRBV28,CASSSKLPGQTQYF
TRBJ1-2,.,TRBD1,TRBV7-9,CASSRTGVGYTF
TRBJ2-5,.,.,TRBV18,CASRSQETQYF
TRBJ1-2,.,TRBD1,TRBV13,CASSTWTGGGYGYTF
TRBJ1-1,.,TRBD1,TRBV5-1,CASSNRGGDTEAFF
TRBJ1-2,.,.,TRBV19,CASSISGRGNYGYTF
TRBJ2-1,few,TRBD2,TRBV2,CASSGSSGRANEQFF
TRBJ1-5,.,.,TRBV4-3,CASSRDKLNQPQHF
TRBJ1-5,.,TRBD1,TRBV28,CASRRGQGLYNQPQHF
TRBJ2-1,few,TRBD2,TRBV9,CASSPTSGYYNEQFF
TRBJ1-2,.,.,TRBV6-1,CASSSGTPGSGYTF
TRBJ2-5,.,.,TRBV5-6,CASSLARGGETQYF
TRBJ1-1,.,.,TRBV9,CASSPGTILNTEAFF
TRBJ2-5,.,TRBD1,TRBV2,CASSFAGTGGETQYF
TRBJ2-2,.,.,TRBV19,CASSMGYPNTGELFF
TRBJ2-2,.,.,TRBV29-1,CSVEGARGTGELFF
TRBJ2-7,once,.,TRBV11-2,CASSARQSSYEQYF
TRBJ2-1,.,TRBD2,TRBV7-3,CASSLTWSGGFLHNEQFF
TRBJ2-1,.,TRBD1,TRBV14,CASSQDRGQIYNEQFF
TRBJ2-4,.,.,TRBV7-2,CASSPGTTNIQYF
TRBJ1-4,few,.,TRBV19,CASSTQQNEKLFF
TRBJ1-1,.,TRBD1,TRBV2,CASTQTGGTEAFF
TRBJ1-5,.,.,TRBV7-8,CASSLDRSQPQHF
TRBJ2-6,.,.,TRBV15,CATSRDLKGGGANVLTF
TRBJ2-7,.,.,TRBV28,CASIRGAGSYEQYF
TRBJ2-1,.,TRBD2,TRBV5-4,CASSLGASGSGNEQFF
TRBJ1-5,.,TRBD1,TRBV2,CASIGQGHMGNQPQHF
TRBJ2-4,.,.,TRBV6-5,CASREGSGTKNIQYF
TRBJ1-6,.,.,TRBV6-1,CASRLEGLYNSPLHF